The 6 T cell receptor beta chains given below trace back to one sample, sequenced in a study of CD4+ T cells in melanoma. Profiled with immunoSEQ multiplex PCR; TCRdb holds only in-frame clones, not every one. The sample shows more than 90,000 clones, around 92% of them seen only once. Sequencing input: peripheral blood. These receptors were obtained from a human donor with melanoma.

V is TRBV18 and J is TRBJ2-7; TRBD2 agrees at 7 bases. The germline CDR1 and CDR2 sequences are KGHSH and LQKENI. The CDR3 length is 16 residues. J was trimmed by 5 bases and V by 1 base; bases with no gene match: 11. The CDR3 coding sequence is TGTGCCAGCTCACCACAAAGGGCGGGAGAACTCCACGAGCAGTACTTC. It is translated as CASSPQRAGELHEQYF.

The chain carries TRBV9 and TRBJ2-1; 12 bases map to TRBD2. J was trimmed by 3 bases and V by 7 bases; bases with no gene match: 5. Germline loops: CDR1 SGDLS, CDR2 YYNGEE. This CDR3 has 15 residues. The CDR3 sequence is CASCRTSGDYNEQFF. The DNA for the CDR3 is TGTGCCAGCTGCCGGACTAGCGGGGACTACAATGAGCAGTTCTTC. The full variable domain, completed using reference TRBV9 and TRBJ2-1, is DSGVTQTPKHLITATGQRVTLRCSPRSGDLSVYWYQQSLDQGLQFLIQYYNGEERAKGNILERFSAQQFPDLHSELNLSSLELGDSALYFCASCRTSGDYNEQFFGPGTRLTVL.

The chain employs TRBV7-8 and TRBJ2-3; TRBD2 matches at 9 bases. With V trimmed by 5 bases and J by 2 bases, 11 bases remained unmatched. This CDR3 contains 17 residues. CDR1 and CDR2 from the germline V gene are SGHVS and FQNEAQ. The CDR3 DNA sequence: TGTGCCAGCAGCCATTACCTAGCGGGGAACCCCACAGATACGCAGTATTTT. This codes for CASSHYLAGNPTDTQYF. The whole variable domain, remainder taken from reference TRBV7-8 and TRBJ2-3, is GAGVSQSPRYKVAKRGQDVALRCDPISGHVSLFWYQQALGQGPEFLTYFQNEAQLDKSGLPSDRFFAERPEGSVSTLKIQRTQQEDSAVYLCASSHYLAGNPTDTQYFGPGTRLTVL.

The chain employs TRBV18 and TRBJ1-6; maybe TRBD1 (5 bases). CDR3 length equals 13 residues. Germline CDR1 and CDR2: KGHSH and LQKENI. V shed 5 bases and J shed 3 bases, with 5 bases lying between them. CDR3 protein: CASSDSYNSPLHF. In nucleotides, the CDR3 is TGTGCCAGCTCAGACAGCTATAATTCACCCCTCCACTTT.

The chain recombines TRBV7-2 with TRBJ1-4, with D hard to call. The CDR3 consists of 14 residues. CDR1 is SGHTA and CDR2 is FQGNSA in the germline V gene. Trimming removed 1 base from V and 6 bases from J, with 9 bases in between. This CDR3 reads CASSLGGVHEKLFF. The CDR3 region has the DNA TGTGCCAGCAGCTTAGGGGGAGTTCATGAAAAACTGTTTTTT.

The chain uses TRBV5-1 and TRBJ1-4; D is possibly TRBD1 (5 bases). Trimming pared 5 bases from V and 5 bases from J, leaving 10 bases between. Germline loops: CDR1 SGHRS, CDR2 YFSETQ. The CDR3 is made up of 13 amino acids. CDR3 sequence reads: CASSRGSNEKLFF. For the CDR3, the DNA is TGCGCCAGCAGTCGGGGCTCGAATGAAAAACTGTTTTTT. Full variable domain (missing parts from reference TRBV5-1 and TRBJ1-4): KAGVTQTPRYLIKTRGQQVTLSCSPISGHRSVSWYQQTPGQGLQFLFEYFSETQRNKGNFPGRFSGRQFSNSRSEMNVSTLELGDSALYLCASSRGSNEKLFFGSGTQLSVL.